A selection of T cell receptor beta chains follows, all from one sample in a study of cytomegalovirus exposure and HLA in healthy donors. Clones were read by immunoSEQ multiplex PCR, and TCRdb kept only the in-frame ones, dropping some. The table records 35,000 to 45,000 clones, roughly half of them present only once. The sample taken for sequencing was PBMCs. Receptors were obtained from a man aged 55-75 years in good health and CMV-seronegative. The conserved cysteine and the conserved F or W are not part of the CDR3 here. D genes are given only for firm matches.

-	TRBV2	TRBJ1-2	ASSETQGSRGYT
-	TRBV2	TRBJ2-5	ASSDRGRETQY
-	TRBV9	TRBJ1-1	ASSVAPGNAVTEAF
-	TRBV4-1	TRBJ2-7	ASSPGLPYEQY
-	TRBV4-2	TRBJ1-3	ASSQDWQVHSGNTIY
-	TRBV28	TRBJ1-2	ASSRGWGLGYT
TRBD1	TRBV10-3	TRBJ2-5	AISEGDRGHETQY
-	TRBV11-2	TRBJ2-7	ASSVNPKASYEQY
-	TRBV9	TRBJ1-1	ASSVHVSGGEAF
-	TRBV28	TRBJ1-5	ASSLSRIGQPQH
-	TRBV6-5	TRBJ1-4	ASSYSRQGREKLF
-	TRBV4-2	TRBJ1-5	ASSQGGGSGNQPQH
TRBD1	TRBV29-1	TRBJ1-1	SVTGCGTEAF
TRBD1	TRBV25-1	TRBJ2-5	ASRDRGQTQY
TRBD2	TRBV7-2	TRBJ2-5	ASSLASSGKETQY
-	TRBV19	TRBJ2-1	ASSIVAGAYF
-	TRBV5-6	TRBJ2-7	ASSYSGPTYEQY
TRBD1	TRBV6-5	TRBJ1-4	ASSWGQFNEKLF
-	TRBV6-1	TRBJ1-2	ASRRPTGTAHGYT
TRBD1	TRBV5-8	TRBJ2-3	ASSFSGTGFGDTQY
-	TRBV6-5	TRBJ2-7	ASSSPRGNRDEQY
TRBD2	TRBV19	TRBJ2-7	ASWSGGRAGEQY
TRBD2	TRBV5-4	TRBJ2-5	ASSLYAGGGETQY
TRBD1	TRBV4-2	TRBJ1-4	ASSQTETQGAGEKLF
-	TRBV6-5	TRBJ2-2	ASSRLGGELF
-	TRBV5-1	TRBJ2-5	ASRADFSEETQY
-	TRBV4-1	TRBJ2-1	ASSQGPGGSEQF
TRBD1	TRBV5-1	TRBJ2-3	ASSSGQHTDTQY
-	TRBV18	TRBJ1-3	ASSPAADGNTIY